This T cell receptor beta chain was identified during a study of T cells in narcolepsy. General study results and limits: Same-patient CSF and blood CD4+ T cell clonotypes included HCRT-specific and TRIB2-specific autoreactive ones. In some patient and control memory CD4+ samples, autoreactive clones were absent.

Measured with immunoSEQ multiplex PCR; TCRdb has only the in-frame clones, and not every one. The sample holds 32,000 or so clones, roughly four fifths seen once. To note about this clone: Antigen unknown.

The sequenced sample consisted of CD45RA- memory CD4+ T cells from PBMCs. This sequence originates from a human donor with narcolepsy.

The CDR3 protein is CASSLVGNEQFF. CDR3 bases: TGTGCCAGCAGCTTAGTGGGCAATGAGCAGTTCTTC. This chain connects TRBV7-9 to TRBJ2-1; D remains unclear. Trimming removed 1 base from V and 6 bases from J, with 4 bases in between. The CDR3 has 12 residues. Per the germline V gene, CDR1 is SEHNR and CDR2 is FQNEAQ (reference sequence).